This is a list of T cell receptor beta chains from one sample in a study of blood T cells in healthy people across ages. TCRdb redid the calling of the 5' RACE reads with MiXCR, one entry per CDR3 protein. This table has about 1.8 million distinct CDR3 sequences, 49% appearing once. The source material was blood. The source is a woman aged 40 to 50 in good health. CDR3s include the opening cysteine and the closing phenylalanine or tryptophan. The D gene is left open where the match is weak. Only part of the rows carry a size: once, few, many, or a class if the clone is expanded.

CSATGQGAGGYGYTF | TGCAGTGCTACGGGACAGGGGGCAGGGGGCTATGGCTACACCTTC | TRBV20-1 | . | TRBJ1-2 | TRBD1
CASSPCRTGHSGANVLTF | TGTGCCAGCAGCCCTTGCAGGACAGGCCACTCTGGGGCCAACGTCCTGACTTTC | TRBV21-1 | . | TRBJ2-6 | .
CASSGSTSGDFYNEQFF | TGTGCCAGCAGTGGGTCGACTAGCGGGGACTTCTACAATGAGCAGTTCTTC | TRBV6-2/TRBV6-3 | . | TRBJ2-1 | TRBD2
CASSRGGQGQPQHF | TGTGCCAGCAGCCGAGGGGGACAGGGTCAGCCCCAGCATTTT | TRBV7-9 | few | TRBJ1-5 | TRBD1
CASSEGGGGRIDTRYF | TGTGCCAGCAGTGAAGGGGGGGGGGGCCGCATAGATACGCGGTATTTT | TRBV25-1 | . | TRBJ2-3 | .
CSGPQGANYGYTF | TGCAGTGGCCCTCAGGGGGCTAACTATGGCTACACCTTC | TRBV20-1 | . | TRBJ1-2 | TRBD1
CASSLEGRNSPLHF | TGTGCCAGCAGCTTAGAGGGGAGGAATTCACCCCTCCACTTT | TRBV7-9 | . | TRBJ1-6 | .
CASSFVIPNRDRGLQAGANVLTF | TGTGCCAGCAGCTTTGTAATACCGAACCGGGACAGGGGGCTTCAAGCTGGGGCCAACGTCCTGACTTTC | TRBV11-1 | . | TRBJ2-6 | TRBD1
CASSFPQGYEQFF | TGTGCCAGCAGTTTCCCTCAGGGGTATGAGCAGTTCTTC | TRBV28 | . | TRBJ2-1 | .
CASRGLAGGVLAKNIQYF | TGTGCCAGCCGAGGACTAGCGGGGGGCGTCCTAGCCAAAAACATTCAGTACTTC | TRBV2 | . | TRBJ2-4 | TRBD2
CASSYPTGTRTLRETQYF | TGTGCCAGCAGTTACCCTACCGGGACTAGGACACTCCGGGAGACCCAGTACTTC | TRBV6-5 | few | TRBJ2-5 | TRBD2
CASSLPGTGVRYTF | TGCGCCAGCAGCTTGCCCGGGACAGGGGTGCGCTACACCTTC | TRBV5-1 | . | TRBJ1-2 | TRBD1
CASSQPGQGTEETQYF | TGTGCCAGCAGCCAACCGGGACAGGGAACCGAAGAGACCCAGTACTTC | TRBV6-5 | few | TRBJ2-5 | TRBD1
CSASRDRSRPLHF | TGCAGTGCTAGCCGGGACAGGAGTAGACCCCTCCACTTT | TRBV20-1 | . | TRBJ1-6 | TRBD1
CASSQVGAGNTDTQYF | TGCGCCAGCAGCCAAGTGGGGGCAGGGAACACAGATACGCAGTATTTT | TRBV4-1 | . | TRBJ2-3 | .
CSVEDFGEGSSGYGYTF | TGCAGCGTTGAAGATTTTGGCGAGGGCAGTTCAGGCTATGGCTACACCTTC | TRBV29-1 | . | TRBJ1-2 | .
CSARPPGLVNYEQYF | TGCAGTGCCAGGCCCCCAGGGTTAGTAAACTACGAGCAGTACTTC | TRBV20-1 | few | TRBJ2-7 | .
CASSLNRGPGQPYEQYF | TGTGCCAGCAGCTTGAACAGGGGGCCGGGTCAACCCTACGAGCAGTACTTC | TRBV5-6 | . | TRBJ2-7 | TRBD1
CASSRTASAFEYF | TGTGCCAGCAGCCGAACCGCATCGGCGTTTGAGTACTTC | TRBV4-2 | few | TRBJ2-4 | .
CSARDQRGTDTQYF | TGCAGTGCTAGAGACCAGCGGGGGACAGATACGCAGTATTTT | TRBV20-1 | . | TRBJ2-3 | TRBD2
CASSRRGTALDNEQFF | TGTGCCAGCTCAAGAAGAGGGACCGCTTTGGACAATGAGCAGTTCTTC | TRBV18 | once | TRBJ2-1 | .
CASSPPTGRETQYF | TGTGCCAGCTCACCACCAACAGGGAGAGAGACCCAGTACTTC | TRBV18 | few | TRBJ2-5 | .
CASSSLGTSTRETQYF | TGTGCCAGCAGCTCCCTCGGGACAAGTACAAGAGAGACCCAGTACTTC | TRBV7-2 | few | TRBJ2-5 | .
CSARDREIAGGFTDTQYF | TGCAGTGCTAGAGATAGGGAAATAGCGGGGGGGTTTACAGATACGCAGTATTTT | TRBV20-1 | . | TRBJ2-3 | TRBD2
CASSYDRGDSPLHF | TGTGCCAGCAGTTACGACAGGGGTGATTCACCCCTCCACTTT | TRBV6-5 | few | TRBJ1-6 | TRBD1
CASKSSYEQYF | TGTGCCAGTAAAAGCTCCTACGAGCAGTACTTC | TRBV6-1 | few | TRBJ2-7 | .
CASSQDFRGPQHF | TGCGCCAGCAGCCAAGATTTCCGGGGGCCCCAGCATTTT | TRBV4-3 | few | TRBJ1-5 | .
CASSQGEDRGNEKLFF | TGCGCCAGCAGCCAAGGGGAAGACAGGGGGAACGAAAAACTGTTTTTT | TRBV4-3 | . | TRBJ1-4 | TRBD1
CASSELGETDTQYF | TGTGCCAGCAGCGAACTGGGGGAGACAGATACGCAGTATTTT | TRBV3-1 | . | TRBJ2-3 | .
CASSAEVWRGYTF | TGTGCCAGCAGTGCCGAGGTCTGGAGAGGCTACACCTTC | TRBV25-1 | . | TRBJ1-2 | .
CSAPLLGGRCGYTF | TGCAGTGCCCCCCTTTTGGGGGGTAGGTGTGGCTACACCTTC | TRBV20-1 | . | TRBJ1-2 | .
CASRPGYSNQPQHF | TGTGCCAGCAGGCCCGGATATAGCAATCAGCCCCAGCATTTT | TRBV7-2 | . | TRBJ1-5 | .
CASRPTAETDTQYF | TGTGCCAGCAGACCGACAGCGGAAACAGATACGCAGTATTTT | TRBV6-5 | . | TRBJ2-3 | .
CASSEGPGTRKETQFF | TGTGCCAGCAGTGAGGGGCCAGGGACCCGAAAAGAGACCCAGTTCTTC | TRBV6-1 | . | TRBJ2-1 | .
CASSVVSRRGYNEQFF | TGTGCCAGCAGCGTAGTATCGCGTCGGGGGTACAATGAGCAGTTCTTC | TRBV9 | few | TRBJ2-1 | .
CASSFPQETQYF | TGCGCCAGCAGCTTCCCACAAGAGACCCAGTACTTC | TRBV5-1 | many | TRBJ2-5 | .
CASSEGTWTYEQYF | TGTGCCAGCAGTGAAGGCACCTGGACCTACGAGCAGTACTTC | TRBV6-1 | few | TRBJ2-7 | .
CSARVATSGPHEQYF | TGCAGTGCTAGAGTGGCGACTAGCGGGCCCCACGAGCAGTACTTC | TRBV20-1 | . | TRBJ2-7 | TRBD2
CASSSPGLREETQYF | TGTGCCAGCAGCTCCCCCGGCCTTCGGGAGGAGACCCAGTACTTC | TRBV7-9 | . | TRBJ2-5 | .
CASSYNPGFTETQYF | TGCGCCAGCAGCTACAACCCAGGTTTCACAGAGACCCAGTACTTC | TRBV5-1 | few | TRBJ2-5 | .
CASSRRQGAITGELFF | TGTGCCAGCAGCCGCCGACAGGGGGCAATAACCGGGGAGCTGTTTTTT | TRBV7-2 | . | TRBJ2-2 | TRBD1
CASSATGSSGANVLTF | TGTGCCAGCAGCGCGACAGGATCGTCTGGGGCCAACGTCCTGACTTTC | TRBV9 | . | TRBJ2-6 | .
CASSSTGTGADTQYF | TGTGCCAGCAGTTCAACCGGGACAGGTGCAGATACGCAGTATTTT | TRBV12-3/TRBV12-4 | . | TRBJ2-3 | TRBD1
CSAKGTGVMNTEAFF | TGCAGCGCTAAGGGGACCGGGGTCATGAACACTGAAGCTTTCTTT | TRBV20-1 | few | TRBJ1-1 | .
CASHTPGLASISADEQFF | TGTGCCAGCCACACTCCGGGACTAGCCTCAATATCGGCTGATGAGCAGTTCTTC | TRBV18 | . | TRBJ2-1 | TRBD2